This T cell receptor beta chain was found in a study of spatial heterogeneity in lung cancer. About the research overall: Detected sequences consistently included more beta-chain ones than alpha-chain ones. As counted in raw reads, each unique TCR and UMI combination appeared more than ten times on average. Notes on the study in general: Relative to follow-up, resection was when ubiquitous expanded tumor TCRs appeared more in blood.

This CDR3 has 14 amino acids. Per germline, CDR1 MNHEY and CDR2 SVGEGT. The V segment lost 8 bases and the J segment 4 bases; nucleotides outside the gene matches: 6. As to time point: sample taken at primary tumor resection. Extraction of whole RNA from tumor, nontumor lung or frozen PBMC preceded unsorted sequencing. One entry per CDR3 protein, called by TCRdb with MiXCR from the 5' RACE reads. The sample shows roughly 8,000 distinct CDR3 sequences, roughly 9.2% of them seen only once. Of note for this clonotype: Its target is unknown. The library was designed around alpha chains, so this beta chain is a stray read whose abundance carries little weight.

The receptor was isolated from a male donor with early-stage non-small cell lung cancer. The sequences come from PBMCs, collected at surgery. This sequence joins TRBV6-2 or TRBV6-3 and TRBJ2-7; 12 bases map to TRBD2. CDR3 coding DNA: TGTGCCAGCGGTGGACTAGCGGGACTATACGAGCAGTACGTC. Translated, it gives CASGGLAGLYEQYV.